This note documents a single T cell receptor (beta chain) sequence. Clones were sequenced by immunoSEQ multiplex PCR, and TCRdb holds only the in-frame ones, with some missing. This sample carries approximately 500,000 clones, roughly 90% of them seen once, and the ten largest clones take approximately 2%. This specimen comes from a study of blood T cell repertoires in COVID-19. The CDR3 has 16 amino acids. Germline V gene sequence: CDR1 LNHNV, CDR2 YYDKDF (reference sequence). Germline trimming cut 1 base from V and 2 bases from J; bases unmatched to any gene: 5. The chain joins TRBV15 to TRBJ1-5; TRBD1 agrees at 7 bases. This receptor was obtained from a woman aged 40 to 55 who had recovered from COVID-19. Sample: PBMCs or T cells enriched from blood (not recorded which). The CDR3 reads CATSRGRGRGNQPQHF. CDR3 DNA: TGTGCCACCAGCAGAGGGAGGGGGCGAGGCAATCAGCCCCAGCATTTT.